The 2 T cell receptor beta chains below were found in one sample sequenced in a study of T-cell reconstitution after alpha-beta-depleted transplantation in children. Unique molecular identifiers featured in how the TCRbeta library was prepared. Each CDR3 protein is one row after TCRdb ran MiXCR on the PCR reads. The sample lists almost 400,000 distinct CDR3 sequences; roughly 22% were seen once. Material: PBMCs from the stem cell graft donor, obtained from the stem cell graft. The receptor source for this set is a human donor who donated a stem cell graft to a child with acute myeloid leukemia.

CDR3 DNA: TGTGCCAGCAGAGGGTCTAGCGGGGACCAAGAGACCCAGTACTTC. Its protein product is CASRGSSGDQETQYF. The V and J genes are TRBV6-1 and TRBJ2-5; TRBD2 matches at 9 bases. Trimming took 6 bases from V and 0 from J; bases not matched to a gene: 5. Germline V gene lookup returns CDR1 MNHNS and CDR2 SASEGT. CDR3 length: 15 amino acids.

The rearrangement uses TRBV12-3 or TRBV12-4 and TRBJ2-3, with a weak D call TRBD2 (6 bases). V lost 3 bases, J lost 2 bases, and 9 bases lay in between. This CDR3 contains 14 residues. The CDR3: CASSFREFTDTQYF. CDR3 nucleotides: TGTGCCAGCAGTTTTCGGGAGTTCACAGATACGCAGTATTTT.